These 8 T cell receptor beta chains came from one sample sequenced in a study of blood T cell repertoires in COVID-19. The protocol was immunoSEQ multiplex PCR, while the TCRdb copy is restricted to in-frame clones and leaves out a portion. This table holds under 110,000 clones, around 87% found once. Source material: peripheral blood. The origin of the receptors is a woman aged 30 to 39 with acute or convalescent COVID-19.

This clone was detected only once. V usage is TRBV12-5 and J usage is TRBJ1-1; 7 bases match TRBD1. CDR1 is LGHNT, CDR2 FRNRAP, per germline. Losses at the gene ends were 1 base for V and 1 base for J; bases not matched to a gene: 0. The CDR3 is 14 amino acids. CDR3 region: CASGLDRGNTEAFF. CDR3 in DNA: TGTGCTAGTGGTTTGGACAGGGGGAACACTGAAGCTTTCTTT.

CDR3 residues: CASSSSTGGSYGYTF. The CDR3 region has the DNA TGTGCCAGTAGTAGCTCGACAGGGGGAAGCTATGGCTACACCTTC. The rearrangement uses TRBV19 and TRBJ1-2; TRBD1 agrees at 9 bases. Germline V gene sequence: CDR1 LNHDA, CDR2 SQIVND (reference sequence). V was clipped by 4 bases and J by 4 bases; unmatched bases: 7. CDR3 length: 15 amino acids.

This clone was picked up one time. This CDR3 is CASSLFGTSGGAAKNIQYF. The DNA of the CDR3 is TGTGCCAGCAGTTTATTTGGGACTAGCGGGGGCGCAGCCAAAAACATTCAGTACTTC. The chain joins TRBV28 to TRBJ2-4; 14 bases map to TRBD2. CDR3 length: 19 residues. The V gene's germline CDR1 is MDHEN and CDR2 SYDVKM. Germline trimming cut 1 base from V and 0 bases from J; bases unmatched to any gene: 5.

V usage is TRBV28 and J usage is TRBJ1-2; 9 nucleotides align to TRBD1. Germline-derived CDR1 and CDR2 are MDHEN and SYDVKM. CDR3 length: 13 residues. V shed 5 bases and J 8 bases; nucleotides not matched to a gene: 6. The CDR3 sequence is CASSTGGAKGYTF. The CDR3 DNA is TGTGCCAGCAGTACAGGGGGCGCGAAGGGCTACACCTTC.

This chain connects TRBV28 to TRBJ1-5; tentatively, D is TRBD1 (5 bases). The V and J ends lost 6 bases and 3 bases respectively, with 15 bases between them. The CDR3 length is 15 residues. The germline V gene has CDR1 MDHEN and CDR2 SYDVKM. Here the CDR3 reads CASSPRGLLNQPQHF. The CDR3 DNA sequence: TGTGCCAGCAGCCCCCGGGGACTGCTCAATCAGCCCCAGCATTTT. The entire variable domain, with the rest obtained from reference TRBV28 and TRBJ1-5, is as follows: DVKVTQSSRYLVKRTGEKVFLECVQDMDHENMFWYRQDPGLGLRLIYFSYDVKMKEKGDIPEGYSVSREKKERFSLILESASTNQTSMYLCASSPRGLLNQPQHFGDGTRLSIL.

The chain links TRBV18 to TRBJ1-1; the D is unclear. This CDR3 comprises 12 residues. CDR1 and CDR2 from the germline V gene are KGHSH and LQKENI. V lost 4 bases and J 5 bases, leaving 8 bases between the germline ends. The CDR3 sequence is CASSLTGTEAFF. The CDR3 DNA is TGTGCCAGCTCACTCACGGGGACTGAAGCTTTCTTT.

This chain links TRBV14 with TRBJ2-3, with 10 nucleotides matching TRBD2. The germline V gene has CDR1 SGHDN and CDR2 FVKESK. The CDR3 is 14 residues long. V shed 5 bases, J shed 6 bases, and the junction held 5 bases outside the gene matches. The CDR3 DNA is TGTGCCAGCAGCTTCCTAGCGGGGGCGGATACGCAGTATTTT. Its translation is CASSFLAGADTQYF.

The V gene is TRBV19, the J gene TRBJ2-1; 12 bases map to TRBD2. There are 15 residues in the CDR3. Germline V lookup: CDR1 LNHDA, CDR2 SQIVND (reference sequence). With V trimmed by 5 bases and J by 9 bases, 8 bases remained unmatched. The DNA for the CDR3 is TGTGCCAGTAGTCCACGGACTAGCGGGGTGGTTGAGCAGTTCTTC. It specifies CASSPRTSGVVEQFF.